This T cell receptor beta chain was retrieved from a study of breast tumors, draining lymph nodes, adjacent tissues. Study conclusions and caveats: Findings are consistent with lymph node origin and intratumoral expansion of most tumor T cells. Luminal-like breast cancer showed significantly greater tumor-nontumor repertoire similarity than basal-like breast cancer did. Tumor TCR diversity was below lymph nodes but above nontumor tissue. Data only fit, rather than demonstrated, lymph node origin of most tumor T cells.

Breast cancer patients provided tissue from their axillary draining lymph nodes. TCRdb itself ran the multiplex PCR reads through MiXCR, one entry per CDR3 protein. The sample includes 180,000 or so distinct CDR3 sequences, 25% to 40% of them seen just once. As regards this clonotype: What it binds is unknown.

This clonotype was obtained from a female donor with breast cancer. Some clones in this sample may be carry-over from other donors' samples. Material for sequencing was axillary lymph node tissue.

CDR3 region: CASSFGGQNVLTF. CDR3 nucleotides: TGTGCCAGCAGCTTCGGAGGCCAGAACGTCCTGACTTTC. The chain is built from TRBV7-2 and TRBJ2-6; maybe TRBD2 (5 bases). The V gene's germline CDR1 is SGHTA and CDR2 FQGNSA. Trimming stripped 3 bases from V and 10 bases from J, with 10 bases between. The CDR3 totals 13 residues. The variable domain in full, completed from reference TRBV7-2 and TRBJ2-6, reads GAGVSQSPSNKVTEKGKDVELRCDPISGHTALYWYRQSLGQGLEFLIYFQGNSAPDKSGLPSDRFSAERTGGSVSTLTIQRTQQEDSAVYLCASSFGGQNVLTFGAGSRLTVL.